Shown below are 14 T cell receptor beta chains from a single sample sequenced in a study of human T cells and chemical hapten exposure. Indicated time point: patch test 1, 2 weeks after DPC sensitization. Treatment indicated: therapeutic diphenylcyclopropenone sensitization with weekly scalp DPC. TCRdb reanalysed the RACE reads using MiXCR and keeps one entry per CDR3 protein. The sample records approximately 350,000 distinct CDR3 sequences, around 7% being singletons. This sample comprised whole blood, obtained in connection with sensitization to the hapten diphenylcyclopropenone (DPC). All receptors come from a woman aged 18-29 years with alopecia areata. Some clones in this sample may be carry-over from other donors' samples.

The chain combines TRBV6-5 with TRBJ1-4, with 7 bases aligning to TRBD1. The CDR3 contains 14 residues. Unmatched junction bases numbered 7, after V lost 4 bases and J lost 8 bases. CDR1 MNHEY and CDR2 SVGAGI come from the germline V gene. Here the CDR3 reads CASSSRGSWEKLFF. As DNA, the CDR3 is TGTGCCAGCAGTTCCAGGGGGTCGTGGGAAAAACTGTTTTTT.

There are many counts of this clonotype. The chain has TRBV29-1 and TRBJ2-3; possible D gene TRBD2, 7 bases. CDR3 length equals 14 residues. Germline CDR1 is SQVTM and CDR2 is ANQGSEA. Trimming left V 4 bases short and J 1 base short, with 12 bases between. The CDR3 here is CSVGRGGGTDTQYF. For the CDR3, the DNA is TGCAGCGTTGGCAGGGGAGGGGGCACAGATACGCAGTATTTT.

This clonotype was seen repeatedly, ten times or more. The V and J genes are TRBV19 and TRBJ2-1; 7 bases line up with TRBD2. Germline-derived CDR1 and CDR2 are LNHDA and SQIVND (reference sequence). The CDR3 runs 16 residues. The ends lost 5 bases at V and 9 bases at J; junction bases unmatched: 16. The CDR3 here is CASSGEAGRASGEQFF. Written as DNA, the CDR3 is TGTGCCAGTAGTGGGGAAGCGGGGAGGGCCTCTGGTGAGCAGTTCTTC.

The gene calls are TRBV2 and TRBJ1-5; D perhaps matches TRBD1 (6 bases). Germline values: CDR1 SNHLY, CDR2 FYNNEI. Trimming took off 7 bases at V and 0 bases at J, with 13 bases between the two ends. There are 15 residues in the CDR3. The CDR3 reads CASKPDSLSNQPQHF. The CDR3 nucleotides read TGTGCCAGCAAGCCGGACAGTCTTAGCAATCAGCCCCAGCATTTT.

This clonotype has ten or more counts. The chain carries TRBV14 and TRBJ2-7; either TRBD1 or TRBD2 may supply D (5 bases each). The germline V and J ends were trimmed by 4 bases and 9 bases, with 13 bases remaining between them. This CDR3 has 12 residues. CDR1 SGHDN and CDR2 FVKESK come from the germline V gene. The CDR3 is CASSLGTAGQYF. As DNA, the CDR3 is TGTGCCAGCAGCCTGGGGACGGCGGGGCAGTACTTC.

This clonotype occurred many times. The J gene is TRBJ2-1, the V gene TRBV4-2, with D possibly matching TRBD1 (6 bases). With 2 bases removed from V and 10 bases from J, the gap between germline ends came to 9 bases. The germline V gene has CDR1 LGHNA and CDR2 YNFKEQ. The CDR3 has 12 residues. The DNA of the CDR3 is TGTGCCAGCAGCCAAACTACAGGGGAGCAGTTCTTC. It codes for CASSQTTGEQFF.

This clonotype was seen at least ten times. The chain has TRBV4-3 and TRBJ2-5; 9 nucleotides line up with TRBD2. The V and J ends lost 4 bases and 0 bases, in that order; junction bases with no gene match: 6. In germline, CDR1 is LGHNA, CDR2 YSLEER. CDR3 length equals 16 residues. The CDR3 region is CASSPIAGADQETQYF. DNA of the CDR3: TGCGCCAGCAGCCCGATAGCGGGGGCCGACCAAGAGACCCAGTACTTC.

In this sample, this clonotype turned up a few times. V gene TRBV12-3 or TRBV12-4 combines with J gene TRBJ2-1, with unresolved D. CDR3 length: 13 residues. V was cut by 1 base and J by 5 bases, with 6 bases left in between. The CDR3 region has the DNA TGTGCCAGCAGTTTAGTAGCCAACAATGAGCAGTTCTTC. It yields the protein CASSLVANNEQFF.

V usage is TRBV5-4 and J usage is TRBJ2-3, with D perhaps matching TRBD1 (6 bases). The V end was cut by 1 base, the J end by 6 bases, with 15 bases between. Germline V gives CDR1 SGHNT, CDR2 YYREEE (reference sequence). The CDR3 length is 15 residues. The CDR3 loop reads CASSLTGQLPDTQYF. CDR3 DNA sequence: TGTGCCAGCAGCTTGACCGGACAGCTACCGGATACGCAGTATTTT.

This clonotype was observed many times. V is TRBV7-9 and J is TRBJ2-7; 8 bases are a match to TRBD2. Germline V gene sequence: CDR1 SEHNR, CDR2 FQNEAQ (reference sequence). The CDR3 runs 17 residues. V lost 5 bases and J lost 1; bases outside the gene matches: 13. CDR3: CASSPPAGGGPSYEQYF. CDR3 sequence (DNA): TGTGCCAGCAGCCCACCCGCCGGGGGGGGCCCATCCTACGAGCAGTACTTC.

Many counts were recorded for this clonotype. This chain connects TRBV4-2 to TRBJ2-2; TRBD2 matches 13 bases. The CDR3 sequence is 16 residues long. Trimming at V came to 4 bases and at J to 5 bases, leaving 4 bases not matched to a gene. Per the germline V gene, CDR1 is LGHNA and CDR2 is YNFKEQ. CDR3 in amino acids: CASSPGLAGDTGELFF. The DNA for the CDR3 is TGTGCCAGCAGCCCCGGACTAGCGGGGGATACCGGGGAGCTGTTTTTT.

This clonotype has a count of ten or more. This chain joins TRBV12-3 or TRBV12-4 and TRBJ2-6; 9 positions agree with TRBD1. The CDR3 is 16 amino acids. The V and J ends lost 6 bases and 1 base, in that order; junction bases with no gene match: 4. CDR3 in amino acids: CASRTTGGSGANVLTF. In nucleotides, the CDR3 is TGTGCCAGCAGAACGACAGGGGGGTCTGGGGCCAACGTCCTGACTTTC.

This clonotype was seen at least ten times. The chain combines TRBV6-2 or TRBV6-3 with TRBJ2-2, with 8 bases matching TRBD2. Germline V gene data show CDR1 as MNHEY and CDR2 as SVGEGT. Germline trimming cut 0 bases from V and 4 bases from J; bases unmatched to any gene: 10. CDR3 length: 18 amino acids. CDR3 nucleotides: TGTGCCAGCAGTTACTCGACGTCGCGGGGGGCCGTCACCGGGGAGCTGTTTTTT. This gives the protein CASSYSTSRGAVTGELFF.

This clonotype was seen ten or more times. This chain joins TRBV7-2 and TRBJ2-1; unclear D gene. This CDR3 spans 14 amino acids. Germline V gene lookup returns CDR1 SGHTA and CDR2 FQGNSA. V was clipped by 6 bases and J by 7 bases, with 16 bases between them. The CDR3 DNA follows: TGTGCCAGCAGTCCCTCTAGTAGGACGAATGAGCAGTTCTTC. This codes for CASSPSSRTNEQFF. The full variable domain, rest sourced from reference TRBV7-2 and TRBJ2-1, is GAGVSQSPSNKVTEKGKDVELRCDPISGHTALYWYRQSLGQGLEFLIYFQGNSAPDKSGLPSDRFSAERTGGSVSTLTIQRTQQEDSAVYLCASSPSSRTNEQFFGPGTRLTVL.